These 7 T cell receptor beta chains came from one sample sequenced in a study of CD8+CD57+ T cells in acquired aplastic anemia. Profiles of TCR beta VDJ and CDR3 were generated from a genomic DNA template. Using its own MiXCR run on the reads, TCRdb lists one record per CDR3 protein. Among about 120,000 distinct CDR3 sequences listed, under 60% were seen once. It was patients with CD8+CD57+ cell expansion by flow cytometry who were chosen for sequencing. Sequencing used sorted CD4+, CD8+, or CD8+CD57+ T cells (not recorded which) from PBMCs. These receptors originate from a human donor with aplastic anemia.

This clonotype was counted many times. The V and J genes are TRBV5-8 and TRBJ1-4; D possibly corresponds to TRBD1 (5 bases). V shed 3 bases and J shed 4 bases, with 10 bases lying between them. CDR3 size: 14 residues. Germline CDR1 reads SGHTS; CDR2 reads YDEGEE. CDR3 bases: TGTGCCAGCAGCTACGGGACTGGTAATGAAAAACTGTTTTTT. It specifies CASSYGTGNEKLFF.

This chain joins TRBV24-1 and TRBJ1-5, with 9 bases aligning to TRBD1. CDR3 length: 16 amino acids. Germline values: CDR1 KGHDR, CDR2 SFDVKD. V lost 7 bases to trimming and J lost 2 bases; unmatched junction nucleotides: 8. The CDR3 spells CATSRGTGLGNQPQHF. The CDR3 DNA reads TGTGCCACCAGCAGAGGGACAGGGCTCGGCAATCAGCCCCAGCATTTT.

This chain joins TRBV6-8 and TRBJ1-5, with D tentatively TRBD1 (5 bases). The CDR3 sequence is 17 residues long. Germline V lookup: CDR1 MNHGY, CDR2 SAAAGT. V was trimmed by 0 bases and J by 1 base, leaving 13 bases between them. The CDR3 DNA follows: TGTGCCAGCAGTTACTCCGACAGCCACCCGAGCAATCAGCCCCAGCATTTT. It specifies CASSYSDSHPSNQPQHF.

The chain couples TRBV29-1 to TRBJ2-3; TRBD2 aligns across 9 bases. V shed 0 bases and J 4 bases; nucleotides not matched to a gene: 17. The CDR3 contains 19 residues. Germline CDR1 SQVTM, CDR2 ANQGSEA. The CDR3 here is CSVEDHASGAVWGSDTQYF. CDR3 coding DNA: TGCAGCGTTGAAGATCACGCTAGCGGGGCCGTGTGGGGCTCAGATACGCAGTATTTT.

The genes are TRBV5-1 and TRBJ1-2, with 7 bases fitting TRBD1. Germline values: CDR1 SGHRS, CDR2 YFSETQ. With V trimmed by 3 bases and J by 4 bases, 9 bases remained unmatched. The CDR3 length is 15 residues. CDR3 loop: CASSYSTGDGYGYTF. The CDR3 DNA reads TGCGCCAGCAGCTACTCAACAGGGGATGGCTATGGCTACACCTTC.

The chain has TRBV19 and TRBJ1-1, with D possibly matching TRBD1 (5 bases). Germline-derived CDR1 and CDR2 are LNHDA and SQIVND (reference sequence). The V end lost 6 bases, the J end lost 4 bases, and 18 bases lay between the germline ends. The CDR3 has 15 amino acids. The CDR3 reads CASSKPGRSGTEAFF. The CDR3 region has the DNA TGTGCCAGTAGCAAACCAGGGAGGTCGGGCACTGAAGCTTTCTTT.

The rearrangement uses TRBV20-1 and TRBJ2-7; D is perhaps TRBD1 (6 bases). The germline V gene has CDR1 DFQATT and CDR2 SNEGSKA (reference sequence). This CDR3 contains 13 residues. Trimming cost V 3 bases and J 7 bases, with 16 bases left between them. This chain's CDR3 is CSARGHEFLEQYF. CDR3 nucleotide sequence: TGCAGTGCTAGGGGACACGAATTTTTGGAGCAGTACTTC.